A single T cell receptor (beta chain) is shown here with its context. Its specificity is unknown. The sample is drawn from a study of blood T cells in healthy people across ages. Study-wide points: There were more naive CD4+ cells and higher diversity in long-lived donors than in aged donors.

Next came a second PCR, run for about 7 to 12 cycles, which used a sample-barcoded 5' primer along with a J-beta primer mix. TCRdb passed the 5' RACE reads through MiXCR, listing each CDR3 protein once. The top ten clones hold 10% of a sample with some 930,000 distinct CDR3 sequences, 25% to 30% of them seen once. Another study also made use of these data, one on T cells of mothers and their children. That paper states: Related mother-child pairs showed slightly, non-significantly higher overlap than unrelated pairs.

The receptor was derived from a woman aged 40 to 50 in good health. The source material was blood.

The CDR3 loop reads CASRTEGSGEQYF. CDR3 sequence (DNA): TGTGCCAGCAGGACGGAGGGATCCGGGGAGCAGTACTTC. The genes are TRBV6-6 and TRBJ2-7, with D possibly being TRBD2 (6 bases). Germline V CDR1 and CDR2: MNHNY, SVGAGI (reference sequence). The V end was cut by 6 bases, the J end by 7 bases, with 16 bases between. The CDR3 extends over 13 amino acids.